The 6 T cell receptor beta chains below come from one sample, sequenced in a study of blood T cell repertoires in COVID-19. The protocol was immunoSEQ multiplex PCR, while the TCRdb copy is restricted to in-frame clones and leaves out a portion. This table holds around 250,000 clones, 70% to 85% found once. Sequenced sample: peripheral blood. The source of these receptors is a woman older than 75 with acute or convalescent COVID-19.

The chain uses TRBV28 and TRBJ2-6; D might be TRBD1 (6 bases). V was cut by 6 bases and J by 2 bases, with 11 bases left in between. Germline V CDR1 and CDR2: MDHEN, SYDVKM. The CDR3 covers 15 residues. The CDR3 sequence: CASRGTGTGANVLTF. Here the CDR3 DNA reads TGTGCCAGCAGGGGAACAGGGACTGGGGCCAACGTCCTGACTTTC. The variable domain in full, with the rest retrieved from reference TRBV28 and TRBJ2-6, is DVKVTQSSRYLVKRTGEKVFLECVQDMDHENMFWYRQDPGLGLRLIYFSYDVKMKEKGDIPEGYSVSREKKERFSLILESASTNQTSMYLCASRGTGTGANVLTFGAGSRLTVL.

J is TRBJ1-5 and V is TRBV7-2; TRBD1 agrees at 11 bases. The CDR3 is made up of 16 amino acids. The V gene's germline CDR1 is SGHTA and CDR2 FQGNSA. V trimming: 3 bases; J trimming: 1 base; junction bases outside the gene matches: 2. The CDR3 DNA reads TGTGCCAGCAGCTTGGACAGGGGGCGAAGCAATCAGCCCCAGCATTTT. Translated: CASSLDRGRSNQPQHF.

This clone was detected only a few times. At one end the junction does not follow the germline gene, possibly because of a read error. The V call is TRBV20-1, the J call TRBJ1-2, with D perhaps TRBD1 (5 bases). Germline CDR1 reads DFQATT; CDR2 reads SNEGSKA (reference sequence). The CDR3 covers 11 residues. The CDR3: CSARLRASPPF. The CDR3 DNA reads as TGCAGTGCTAGACTCAGGGCGTCCCCCCCCTTC.

In this sample, this clone turned up once. The chain recombines TRBV4-2 with TRBJ1-5; 9 bases match TRBD1. The germline V gene has CDR1 LGHNA and CDR2 YNFKEQ. The CDR3 loop spans 17 amino acids. V shed 0 bases, J shed 0 bases, and the junction held 3 bases outside the gene matches. The CDR3 DNA is TGTGCCAGCAGCCAAGAAGGGACAGGGAATAGCAATCAGCCCCAGCATTTT. It is translated as CASSQEGTGNSNQPQHF.

This chain links TRBV11-2 with TRBJ2-4; a possible D gene is TRBD2 (5 bases). Germline lookup yields CDR1 SGHAT and CDR2 FQNNGV. Between the trimmed V and J ends, which lost 5 bases and 0 bases, there was a span of 17 bases. This CDR3 has 17 amino acids. This CDR3 reads CASSQRMGSLAKNIQYF. The CDR3 DNA is TGTGCCAGCAGCCAGCGGATGGGGTCCTTAGCCAAAAACATTCAGTACTTC.

V is TRBV30 and J is TRBJ1-5; D possibly corresponds to TRBD1 (5 bases). Trimming removed 2 bases at V and 4 bases at J, with 9 bases between. Germline CDR1 and CDR2: GTSNPN and SVGIG (reference sequence). This CDR3 region has 13 residues. The CDR3 DNA reads TGTGCCTGGAGTTTTCGGGGGAATCAGCCCCAGCATTTT. Translation gives CAWSFRGNQPQHF.